These 14 T cell receptor beta chains originate from one sample sequenced in a study of T cells in Graves' hyperthyroidism and ophthalmopathy. Template material for amplifying TCR beta CDR3 regions consisted of RNA transcripts. HTBI primers were the set used in a first-round RT-PCR of the TCR CDR3. TCRdb analysed the multiplex PCR reads with MiXCR anew, one entry per CDR3 protein. The profile shows 300,000 to 450,000 distinct CDR3 sequences, more than 15% of them singletons. The specimen sequenced was blood. Receptor source: a woman under 30 with Graves' hyperthyroidism that later progressed to Graves' ophthalmopathy.

This clonotype has only a few counts. This chain connects TRBV14 to TRBJ2-5, with D possibly being TRBD2 (6 bases). V was cut by 2 bases and J by 2 bases, with 18 bases left in between. Germline assignment: CDR1 SGHDN and CDR2 FVKESK. CDR3 length: 17 residues. CDR3 residues: CASSQLAGILGQETQYF. The CDR3 bases are TGTGCCAGCAGCCAACTGGCGGGAATCCTGGGACAAGAGACCCAGTACTTC.

This clonotype was counted many times. The CDR3 here is CASSLLKSVASGSNEQFF. The CDR3 bases are TGTGCCAGCAGCTTATTAAAGTCGGTGGCTAGCGGGAGCAATGAGCAGTTCTTC. J is TRBJ2-1 and V is TRBV7-9, with TRBD2 matching over 10 bases. Trimming took 2 bases from V and 6 from J; bases not matched to a gene: 13. Germline V gene lookup returns CDR1 SEHNR and CDR2 FQNEAQ (reference sequence). The CDR3 length is 18 residues.

This chain connects TRBV6-1 to TRBJ2-7; TRBD2 is a possible D gene (6 bases). Trimming pared 4 bases from V and 0 bases from J, leaving 16 bases between. The CDR3 spans 16 residues. CDR1 is MNHNS and CDR2 is SASEGT in the germline V gene. In nucleotides, the CDR3 is TGTGCCAGCAGTGCTTCGGGGGTGGCCTACTCCTACGAGCAGTACTTC. Its protein product is CASSASGVAYSYEQYF.

Concerning this clonotype: A much larger clone differs by one base, so this may be a read error. The chain joins TRBV6-1 to TRBJ2-6, with D possibly matching TRBD2 (6 bases). The V gene's germline CDR1 is MNHNS and CDR2 SASEGT. This CDR3 has 18 residues. CDR3 bases: TGTGCCAGCAGTGAAGATTTGGGACTGTACTCTGTGGCCAACGTCCTGACTTTC. It is translated as CASSEDLGLYSVANVLTF.

This clonotype was recorded at least ten times. This chain uses TRBV7-2 with TRBJ2-3, with 13 bases aligning to TRBD2. The ends lost 3 bases at V and 5 bases at J; junction bases unmatched: 5. Per germline, CDR1 SGHTA and CDR2 FQGNSA. This CDR3 is 16 amino acids long. The CDR3: CASSFGLAGVRDTQYF. CDR3 bases: TGTGCCAGCAGCTTTGGACTAGCGGGAGTGCGAGATACGCAGTATTTT.

This clonotype was seen at least ten times. V gene TRBV2 combines with J gene TRBJ2-3, with 7 bases lining up with TRBD1. Germline V CDR1 and CDR2: SNHLY, FYNNEI. The trim removed 5 bases at V and 4 bases at J, leaving 0 bases unmatched. The CDR3 covers 12 residues. The CDR3 coding sequence is TGTGCCAGCAGTACAGGGGCAGATACGCAGTATTTT. This codes for CASSTGADTQYF.

This clonotype was observed many times. V and J are TRBV2 and TRBJ2-1; TRBD2 matches 15 bases. The CDR3 extends over 21 amino acids. The V gene's germline CDR1 is SNHLY and CDR2 FYNNEI. J lost 0 bases, V lost 7 bases, and 16 bases had no gene match. The CDR3: CASIKYSGLAGGPSSYNEQFF. CDR3 in DNA: TGTGCCAGCATCAAATACTCGGGACTAGCGGGAGGACCGAGCTCCTACAATGAGCAGTTCTTC.

This clonotype was counted a few times. This CDR3 reads CASSPGSSRLFVVAFF. The CDR3 DNA reads as TGTGCCAGCAGCCCTGGCTCCAGTCGGCTATTTGTAGTAGCTTTCTTT. The rearrangement links TRBV12-3 or TRBV12-4 to TRBJ1-1; no clear D gene. V was shortened by 6 bases and J by 10 bases, with 27 bases between the two germline ends. The CDR3 is made up of 16 amino acids.

This clonotype occurred many times. This chain's CDR3 is CSASPGRGGTEAFF. The CDR3 coding sequence is TGCAGTGCTAGCCCGGGCAGGGGAGGCACTGAAGCTTTCTTT. V and J are TRBV20-1 and TRBJ1-1; the D gene is possibly TRBD1 (6 bases). The CDR3 loop spans 14 amino acids. V lost 3 bases to trimming and J lost 4 bases, with 15 bases between them. CDR1 DFQATT and CDR2 SNEGSKA come from the germline V gene (reference sequence).

This clonotype was counted at least ten times. The chain joins TRBV3-1 to TRBJ2-3, with D possibly being TRBD1 or TRBD2 (7 bases each). V lost 3 bases to trimming and J lost 0 bases, with 16 bases between them. The germline V gene encodes CDR1 LGHDT and CDR2 YNNKEL (reference sequence). This CDR3 is 17 amino acids long. CDR3 coding DNA: TGTGCCAGCAGCCAGGGCCCAGGGGGGGCTAGCACAGATACGCAGTATTTT. Its translation: CASSQGPGGASTDTQYF.

This clonotype has just a few counts. The chain uses TRBV18 and TRBJ2-1; 7 positions match TRBD1. With V trimmed by 6 bases and J by 6 bases, 8 bases remained unmatched. Germline V gene data show CDR1 as KGHSH and CDR2 as LQKENI. The CDR3 is 14 residues long. CDR3 region: CASSLQGLANEQFF. The CDR3 DNA sequence: TGTGCCAGCTCGCTACAGGGGTTGGCCAATGAGCAGTTCTTC.

This clonotype has a count of ten or more. V usage is TRBV20-1 and J usage is TRBJ2-7, with D maybe TRBD1 (6 bases). CDR3 length: 17 amino acids. Germline V gene lookup returns CDR1 DFQATT and CDR2 SNEGSKA (reference sequence). Trimming removed 2 bases from V and 2 bases from J, with 22 bases in between. The CDR3: CSARSRLRRDIAYEQYF. The CDR3 coding sequence is TGCAGTGCTAGATCCAGGCTTCGCAGGGACATCGCCTACGAGCAGTACTTC.

At least ten counts were recorded for this clonotype. The chain carries TRBV6-1 and TRBJ1-2, with no clear D. V lost 6 bases and J lost 1, with 21 bases in between. The CDR3 runs to 17 residues. Germline loops: CDR1 MNHNS, CDR2 SASEGT. In DNA, the CDR3 is TGTGCCAGCAGGGGGAACAAACTAATTACGATTAACTATGGCTACACCTTC. Protein: CASRGNKLITINYGYTF.

This clonotype came up many times. The chain links TRBV28 to TRBJ1-2; D may be TRBD1 (6 bases). V was shortened by 4 bases and J by 4 bases, with 16 bases between the two germline ends. The CDR3 runs 15 residues. The germline V gene encodes CDR1 MDHEN and CDR2 SYDVKM. CDR3 DNA: TGTGCCAGCAGTTCAGGGGAAAATCCTCCCTATGGCTACACCTTC. Translating gives CASSSGENPPYGYTF.